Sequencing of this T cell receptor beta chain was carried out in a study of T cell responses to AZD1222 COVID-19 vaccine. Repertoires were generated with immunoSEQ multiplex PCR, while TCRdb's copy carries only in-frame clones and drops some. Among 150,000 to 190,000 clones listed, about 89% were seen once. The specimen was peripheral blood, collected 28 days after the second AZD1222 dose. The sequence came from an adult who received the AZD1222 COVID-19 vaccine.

The CDR3, as DNA: TGTGCCAGCAGGCTGTCGTGGGGTTCACCCCTCCACTTT. Residues: CASRLSWGSPLHF. V gene TRBV28 combines with J gene TRBJ1-6; D is undetermined. With 6 bases removed from V and 9 bases from J, the gap between germline ends came to 12 bases. The CDR3 sequence is 13 residues long. In germline, CDR1 is MDHEN, CDR2 SYDVKM. Full variable domain (missing parts from reference TRBV28 and TRBJ1-6): DVKVTQSSRYLVKRTGEKVFLECVQDMDHENMFWYRQDPGLGLRLIYFSYDVKMKEKGDIPEGYSVSREKKERFSLILESASTNQTSMYLCASRLSWGSPLHFGNGTRLTVT.